The clone carrying this T cell receptor (beta chain) was detected a few times. The sample belongs to a study of blood T cells in healthy people across ages. The second PCR ran roughly 6 to 11 cycles with a sample-barcoded 5' primer and J-beta primers. A single record per CDR3 protein comes from TCRdb applying MiXCR to the 5' RACE reads. The sample lists 750,000 to 1,000,000 distinct CDR3 sequences; 25% to 30% were seen once. A minimum of 5 micrograms of total RNA was extracted per sample. Per the germline V gene, CDR1 is LGHNT and CDR2 is FRNRAP. The ends lost 0 bases at V and 4 bases at J; junction bases unmatched: 3. CDR3 length: 17 amino acids. The sample was also reused in another study, on T cells of mothers and their children. That paper notes: Thymic selection molds TCR recombination output in much the same way for related pairs as for unrelated pairs. Related mother-child pairs showed slightly higher but non-significant overlap than unrelated pairs.

The chain carries TRBV12-5 and TRBJ2-1, with 13 nucleotides matching TRBD2. Sequences were obtained from blood. The receptor was isolated from a woman aged 40 to 49 in good health. The CDR3 sequence is CASGLVLGLAGYNEQFF. In nucleotides, the CDR3 is TGTGCTAGTGGTTTGGTCCTGGGACTAGCGGGGTACAATGAGCAGTTCTTC.